These 10 T cell receptor beta chains came from one sample sequenced in a study of regulatory T cells in long-lasting Graves disease. Time point of the sample: newly diagnosed GD, antithyroid drugs for less than 3 months. PBMC RNA was the source of the TCR library. Relying on iRepertoire HTBI primers and Arm-PCR of CDR3 regions, the team built TCR beta libraries. TCRdb recomputed calls from the multiplex PCR reads with MiXCR, one row per CDR3 protein. The table has about 620,000 distinct CDR3 sequences, roughly 15% seen once. These same records also appear under a second study, on T cells in Graves' hyperthyroidism and ophthalmopathy.

The specimen was peripheral blood mononuclear cells (PBMCs), collected at new diagnosis, from a patient treated with antithyroid drugs. Every receptor here comes from a woman in her twenties or thirties with Graves disease.

CDR3 DNA: TGTGCCAGCAGCCTCCCACAGGGGGCTAGATTTGGTGAGCAGTTCTTC. It specifies CASSLPQGARFGEQFF. The rearrangement uses TRBV7-2 and TRBJ2-1; 9 bases match TRBD1. The CDR3 consists of 16 residues. Germline V gene lookup returns CDR1 SGHTA and CDR2 FQGNSA. Trimming removed 5 bases from V and 9 bases from J; junction bases left unmatched: 14.

In this sample, this clonotype turned up many times. The CDR3 reads CSARDTGQPVGGYTF. As DNA, the CDR3 is TGCAGTGCCAGGGACACGGGACAGCCCGTAGGCGGCTACACCTTC. V and J are TRBV20-1 and TRBJ1-2; 7 bases are a match to TRBD1. This CDR3 is built from 15 residues. Germline CDR1 DFQATT, CDR2 SNEGSKA (reference sequence). V was pared by 6 bases and J by 8 bases, with 18 bases of the junction left unmatched.

This clonotype was observed at least ten times. The genes are TRBV20-1 and TRBJ2-2; D gene ambiguous. The CDR3 contains 13 residues. Germline CDR1 DFQATT, CDR2 SNEGSKA (reference sequence). The ends were cut back, 5 bases at V and 2 bases at J, with 9 bases in the middle. CDR3 amino acids: CSAPEGNTGELFF. In nucleotides, the CDR3 is TGCAGTGCTCCAGAAGGAAACACCGGGGAGCTGTTTTTT.

This clonotype was recorded at least ten times. The V call is TRBV10-3, the J call TRBJ2-7, with 16 positions matching TRBD2. CDR1 ENHRY and CDR2 SYGVKD come from the germline V gene. The CDR3 consists of 19 residues. V lost 6 bases to trimming and J lost 6 bases; unmatched junction nucleotides: 17. The CDR3 loop is CAISPTPGLAGGVPGEQYF. Here the CDR3 DNA reads TGTGCCATCAGCCCGACCCCGGGACTAGCGGGAGGGGTTCCTGGCGAGCAGTACTTC.

This chain's CDR3 is CAWTGGNTEAFF. The CDR3 region has the DNA TGTGCCTGGACAGGGGGGAACACTGAAGCTTTCTTT. This chain uses TRBV30 with TRBJ1-1, with 7 bases matching TRBD1. The V gene end was trimmed by 4 bases and the J gene end by 1 base; junction bases not matched to a gene: 0. This CDR3 comprises 12 residues. Germline values: CDR1 GTSNPN, CDR2 SVGIG (reference sequence).

This clonotype was seen a handful of times. The gene calls are TRBV25-1 and TRBJ2-5, with D perhaps TRBD1 (6 bases). The CDR3 sequence is 15 residues long. Germline V gene sequence: CDR1 MGHDK, CDR2 SYGVNS. Deletions cut 3 bases from V and 5 bases from J, with 16 bases between. CDR3: CASSDRQGLRETQYF. The CDR3 coding sequence is TGTGCCAGCAGTGACCGCCAGGGGCTTAGGGAGACCCAGTACTTC. The complete variable domain, with remaining parts taken from reference TRBV25-1 and TRBJ2-5, reads EADIYQTPRYLVIGTGKKITLECSQTMGHDKMYWYQQDPGMELHLIHYSYGVNSTEKGDLSSESTVSRIRTEHFPLTLESARPSHTSQYLCASSDRQGLRETQYFGPGTRLLVL.

The chain uses TRBV19 and TRBJ2-3, with TRBD2 matching over 9 bases. Germline V gene sequence: CDR1 LNHDA, CDR2 SQIVND (reference sequence). The CDR3 is 19 residues long. V was clipped by 3 bases and J by 2 bases; unmatched bases: 15. In DNA, the CDR3 is TGTGCCAGTAGTATCTTGGGAGGCCGGCTAGCGGGATACACAGATACGCAGTATTTT. Residues: CASSILGGRLAGYTDTQYF.

This clonotype was observed at least ten times. The chain carries TRBV15 and TRBJ1-5; possible D gene TRBD1, 5 bases. This CDR3 has 16 amino acids. V lost 1 base to trimming and J lost 1 base, with 11 bases between them. Germline-derived CDR1 and CDR2 are LNHNV and YYDKDF (reference sequence). The CDR3 DNA sequence: TGTGCCACCAGCAGAGGAATTCAGGGCAGCAATCAGCCCCAGCATTTT. This codes for CATSRGIQGSNQPQHF.

The rearrangement joins TRBV18 to TRBJ2-5; perhaps TRBD1 as D (6 bases). V lost 2 bases and J lost 5, with 9 bases in between. The CDR3 is made up of 13 amino acids. Germline V CDR1 and CDR2: KGHSH, LQKENI. For the CDR3, the DNA is TGTGCCAGCTCACCAGCACAGGGTGAGACCCAGTACTTC. Protein sequence: CASSPAQGETQYF.

Comments on this clonotype: Given a much more abundant clone one base away, this may be a read error. V gene TRBV2 combines with J gene TRBJ2-1; possible D gene TRBD1, 6 bases. The DNA matches TRBJ2-5 better at its end, which makes the J call doubtful. The CDR3 covers 15 residues. CDR1 is SNHLY, CDR2 FYNNEI, per germline. CDR3 sequence (DNA): TGTGCCAGCAACCCAGGGGCAGGGTGGTCGGAGACCCAGTACTTC. Its protein product is CASNPGAGWSETQYF.